The 2 T cell receptor beta chains below come from one sample, sequenced in a study of healthy donors' naive CD4 and CD8 T cells. TCR libraries were built from 500 to 600 ng of total RNA by linear amplification. TCRdb passed the reads through MiXCR, listing each CDR3 protein once. The sample records about 200,000 distinct CDR3 sequences, about 76% being singletons. Material for sequencing was naive CD4+ and CD8+ T cells sorted from blood, pooled from several donors. All receptors come from a pool of human donors in good health; the sample pools cells from several healthy donors.

The CDR3 reads CAISESRLAGGLEQYF. CDR3 nucleotides: TGTGCCATCAGTGAGTCCAGACTAGCGGGAGGACTCGAGCAGTACTTC. The chain combines TRBV10-3 with TRBJ2-7; 13 bases match TRBD2. The CDR3 totals 16 residues. Germline V gene lookup returns CDR1 ENHRY and CDR2 SYGVKD. V lost 0 bases to trimming and J lost 6 bases; unmatched junction nucleotides: 5.

The chain carries TRBV19 and TRBJ1-5; D is undetermined. Between the trimmed V and J ends, which lost 5 bases and 0 bases, there was a span of 14 bases. The CDR3 contains 16 residues. The germline CDR1 and CDR2 sequences are LNHDA and SQIVND (reference sequence). CDR3 bases: TGTGCCAGTAGTTGGGGTGGCTCCTATAGCAATCAGCCCCAGCATTTT. It encodes CASSWGGSYSNQPQHF.